The 15 T cell receptor beta chains listed next were all sequenced from one sample in a study of T cells after yellow fever vaccination. TCRdb re-called the 5' RACE reads through MiXCR, storing one row per CDR3 protein. The repertoire includes 350,000 to 550,000 distinct CDR3 sequences, around 20% of them detected once, and about 18% sits in the top ten. This specimen was PBMCs, taken before the yellow fever booster vaccination. The receptors originated from a young man who received the YFV17D yellow fever vaccine.

This clonotype occurred a few times. The chain carries TRBV6-5 and TRBJ1-2, with TRBD1 as a possible D gene (5 bases). Germline V gene sequence: CDR1 MNHEY, CDR2 SVGAGI. Deletions cut 6 bases from V and 7 bases from J, with 18 bases between. The CDR3 is 14 residues long. The CDR3 sequence is CASRTGGRAPGYTF. DNA of the CDR3: TGTGCCAGCAGGACGGGTGGCAGGGCGCCTGGCTACACCTTC.

The CDR3 DNA follows: TGTGCCAGCAGCCTCGAAAACGACAATGAGCAGTTCTTC. Its protein is CASSLENDNEQFF. The chain carries TRBV14 and TRBJ2-1; D unresolved. The CDR3 runs 13 residues. V dropped 4 bases and J dropped 5 bases, with 9 bases sitting between them. Germline loops: CDR1 SGHDN, CDR2 FVKESK.

This clonotype was seen a handful of times. This chain uses TRBV23-1 with TRBJ2-5, with TRBD1 as a possible D gene (7 bases). TRBV23-1 is placed among ORFs of uncertain function. V dropped 2 bases and J dropped 2 bases, with 12 bases sitting between them. This CDR3 region has 15 residues. The CDR3 DNA follows: TGCGCCAGCAGTCAACCCGGGGGACAGCAAGAGACCCAGTACTTC. This codes for CASSQPGGQQETQYF.

Regarding this clonotype: The DNA is left out, because the CDR3 cannot be placed on it with certainty; the CDR3 is given as TCRdb lists it. The V and J genes are TRBV21-1 and TRBJ1-5; no check of the table's D call, TRBD1, against the DNA was made. TRBV21-1 is a pseudogene segment. The CDR3 adds up to 17 amino acids, both ends counted. CDR3 residues: CASSKHLVGAGNQPQHF.

The chain has TRBV2 and TRBJ2-7, with 9 bases matching TRBD2. CDR3 length: 14 amino acids. Trimming cost V 4 bases and J 4 bases; bases outside gene matches: 5. Germline CDR1 reads SNHLY; CDR2 reads FYNNEI. CDR3 sequence: CASSVNSGGYEQYF. The CDR3 DNA reads as TGTGCCAGCAGTGTTAATAGCGGGGGTTACGAGCAGTACTTC.

This chain joins TRBV5-1 and TRBJ2-6; 12 nucleotides agree with TRBD2. V dropped 2 bases and J dropped 0; count of bases not matched to a gene: 6. The CDR3 has 19 residues. Germline V gene data show CDR1 as SGHRS and CDR2 as YFSETQ. CDR3 sequence reads: CASSLKGLAGISGANVLTF. In nucleotides, the CDR3 is TGCGCCAGCAGCTTAAAGGGACTAGCGGGTATCTCTGGGGCCAACGTCCTGACTTTC.

The chain couples TRBV2 to TRBJ1-1, with D unresolved. Per germline, CDR1 SNHLY and CDR2 FYNNEI. There are 13 residues in the CDR3. V lost 6 bases and J lost 1, with 9 bases in between. The CDR3 sequence is CASRDDPNTEAFF. The CDR3 DNA is TGTGCCAGCAGAGATGACCCGAACACTGAAGCTTTCTTT.

Many counts were recorded for this clonotype. The chain employs TRBV12-3 or TRBV12-4 and TRBJ2-5; no clear D gene. Trimming removed 3 bases from V and 5 bases from J, with 13 bases in between. The CDR3 length is 14 residues. CDR3 sequence (DNA): TGTGCCAGCAGTTTCGCCCTGCGGCGGGAGACCCAGTACTTC. It codes for CASSFALRRETQYF.

A few counts support this clonotype. The chain uses TRBV6-5 and TRBJ2-7; TRBD2 is a possible D gene (7 bases). This CDR3 region has 15 residues. Germline values: CDR1 MNHEY, CDR2 SVGAGI. Trimming shortened V by 6 bases and J by 2 bases, and 17 bases separated the two germline ends. CDR3 residues: CASSAGWGGPYEQYF. In DNA, the CDR3 is TGTGCCAGCAGCGCCGGATGGGGGGGGCCCTACGAGCAGTACTTC.

A few counts support this clonotype. The chain recombines TRBV5-1 with TRBJ1-4, with D hard to call. From germline, CDR1 is SGHRS and CDR2 YFSETQ. The CDR3 loop spans 14 amino acids. Trimming cost V 0 bases and J 8 bases, with 11 bases left between them. CDR3 loop: CASSLAEGGEKLFF. CDR3 in DNA: TGCGCCAGCAGCTTGGCGGAGGGTGGCGAAAAACTGTTTTTT. Full variable domain (rest looked up from reference TRBV5-1 and TRBJ1-4): KAGVTQTPRYLIKTRGQQVTLSCSPISGHRSVSWYQQTPGQGLQFLFEYFSETQRNKGNFPGRFSGRQFSNSRSEMNVSTLELGDSALYLCASSLAEGGEKLFFGSGTQLSVL.

The chain combines TRBV29-1 with TRBJ2-4; the D is unclear. The V end was cut by 2 bases, the J end by 7 bases, with 9 bases between. Per the germline V gene, CDR1 is SQVTM and CDR2 is ANQGSEA. The CDR3 runs 12 residues. Here the CDR3 reads CSVETVGNIQYF. The CDR3 DNA is TGCAGCGTTGAAACTGTAGGGAACATTCAGTACTTC.

There are a few counts of this clonotype. The DNA for the CDR3 is TGTGCCTGCCGAGGGGGGCGGACGATCCAAGAGACCCAGTACTTC. Translated: CACRGGRTIQETQYF. The chain is built from TRBV7-9 and TRBJ2-5; D may be TRBD1 or TRBD2 (6 bases each). CDR1 is SEHNR and CDR2 is FQNEAQ in the germline V gene (reference sequence). The CDR3 is 15 residues long. Trimming shortened V by 11 bases and J by 1 base, and 20 bases separated the two germline ends. The full variable domain, with the rest looked up from reference TRBV7-9 and TRBJ2-5, is DTGVSQNPRHKITKRGQNVTFRCDPISEHNRLYWYRQTLGQGPEFLTYFQNEAQLEKSRLLSDRFSAERPKGSFSTLEIQRTEQGDSAMYLCACRGGRTIQETQYFGPGTRLLVL.

This chain connects TRBV7-2 to TRBJ2-7; the D is unclear. Trimming removed 6 bases at V and 7 bases at J, with 19 bases between. Germline CDR1 and CDR2: SGHTA and FQGNSA. The CDR3 loop spans 14 amino acids. The CDR3 DNA sequence: TGTGCCAGCAGTATTAGGCTGCTGCCCCAGGAGCAGTACTTC. Translated, it gives CASSIRLLPQEQYF. Filled out from reference TRBV7-2 and TRBJ2-7, the complete variable domain reads GAGVSQSPSNKVTEKGKDVELRCDPISGHTALYWYRQSLGQGLEFLIYFQGNSAPDKSGLPSDRFSAERTGGSVSTLTIQRTQQEDSAVYLCASSIRLLPQEQYFGPGTRLTVT.

This clonotype occurred many times. The chain uses TRBV9 and TRBJ2-1; TRBD2 aligns across 10 bases. The CDR3 is made up of 14 amino acids. Looked up from germline, CDR1 is SGDLS and CDR2 is YYNGEE. V shed 2 bases, J shed 4 bases, and the junction held 0 bases outside the gene matches. The CDR3: CASSVSGGYNEQFF. The CDR3 region has the DNA TGTGCCAGCAGCGTTAGCGGGGGGTACAATGAGCAGTTCTTC.

In this sample, this clonotype turned up a few times. This sequence joins TRBV29-1 and TRBJ2-1, with 10 bases that match TRBD1. With V trimmed by 3 bases and J by 7 bases, 3 bases remained unmatched. Germline V gene data show CDR1 as SQVTM and CDR2 as ANQGSEA. CDR3 length: 13 residues. CDR3 sequence reads: CSVDRTGGNEQFF. The CDR3 bases are TGCAGCGTTGACCGGACAGGGGGAAATGAGCAGTTCTTC.